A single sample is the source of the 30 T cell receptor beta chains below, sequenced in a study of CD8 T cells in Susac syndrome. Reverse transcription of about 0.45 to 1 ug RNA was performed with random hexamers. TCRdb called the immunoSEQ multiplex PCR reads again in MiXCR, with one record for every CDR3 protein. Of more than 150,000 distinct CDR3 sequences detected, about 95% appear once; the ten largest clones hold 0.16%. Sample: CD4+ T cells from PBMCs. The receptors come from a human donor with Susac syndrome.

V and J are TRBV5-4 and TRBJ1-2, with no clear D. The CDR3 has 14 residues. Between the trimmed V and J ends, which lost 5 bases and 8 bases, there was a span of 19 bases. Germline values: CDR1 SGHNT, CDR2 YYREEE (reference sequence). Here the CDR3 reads CASRNDRAYRGYTF. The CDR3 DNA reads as TGTGCCAGCAGAAACGACCGGGCCTATAGAGGCTACACCTTC.

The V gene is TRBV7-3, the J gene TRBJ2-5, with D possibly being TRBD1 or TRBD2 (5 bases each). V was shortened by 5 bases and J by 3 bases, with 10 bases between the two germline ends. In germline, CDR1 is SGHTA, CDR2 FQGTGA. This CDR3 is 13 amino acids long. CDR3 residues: CASSEGRKETQYF. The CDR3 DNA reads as TGTGCCAGCAGCGAGGGACGGAAAGAGACCCAGTACTTC. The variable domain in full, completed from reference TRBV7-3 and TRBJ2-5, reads GAGVSQTPSNKVTEKGKYVELRCDPISGHTALYWYRQSLGQGPEFLIYFQGTGAADDSGLPNDRFFAVRPEGSVSTLKIQRTERGDSAVYLCASSEGRKETQYFGPGTRLLVL.

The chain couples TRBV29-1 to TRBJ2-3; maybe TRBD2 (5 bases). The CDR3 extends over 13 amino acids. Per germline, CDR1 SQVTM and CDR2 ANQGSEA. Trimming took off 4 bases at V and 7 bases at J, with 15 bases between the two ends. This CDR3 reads CSVVRAGTNTQYF. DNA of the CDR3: TGCAGCGTTGTGCGGGCAGGTACCAATACGCAGTATTTT.

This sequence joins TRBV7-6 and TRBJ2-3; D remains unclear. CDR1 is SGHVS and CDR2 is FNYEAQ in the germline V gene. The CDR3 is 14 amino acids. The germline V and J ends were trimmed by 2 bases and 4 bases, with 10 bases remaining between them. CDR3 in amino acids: CASSLRADPDTQYF. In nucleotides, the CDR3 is TGTGCCAGCAGCTTAAGGGCAGACCCAGATACGCAGTATTTT.

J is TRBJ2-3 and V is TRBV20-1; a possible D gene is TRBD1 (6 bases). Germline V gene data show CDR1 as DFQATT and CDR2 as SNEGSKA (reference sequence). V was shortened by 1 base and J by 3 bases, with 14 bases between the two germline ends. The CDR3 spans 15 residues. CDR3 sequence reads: CSARVPTGKTDTQYF. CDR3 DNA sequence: TGCAGTGCTAGAGTCCCTACAGGGAAAACAGATACGCAGTATTTT.

The CDR3 region has the DNA TGTGCCAGCAGTTACAGGCAGTACAATGAGCAGTTCTTC. Translated, it gives CASSYRQYNEQFF. This rearrangement joins TRBV6-5 to TRBJ2-1; D gene ambiguous. V was shortened by 2 bases and J by 4 bases, with 6 bases between the two germline ends. CDR1 MNHEY and CDR2 SVGAGI come from the germline V gene. The CDR3 has 13 amino acids.

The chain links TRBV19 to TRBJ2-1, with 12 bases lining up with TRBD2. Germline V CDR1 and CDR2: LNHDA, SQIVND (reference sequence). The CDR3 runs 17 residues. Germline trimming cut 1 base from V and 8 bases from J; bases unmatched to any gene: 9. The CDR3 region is CASSIGWLAGGPHEQFF. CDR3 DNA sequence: TGTGCCAGTAGTATAGGCTGGCTAGCGGGGGGGCCGCATGAGCAGTTCTTC. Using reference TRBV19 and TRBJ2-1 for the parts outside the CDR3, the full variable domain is DGGITQSPKYLFRKEGQNVTLSCEQNLNHDAMYWYRQDPGQGLRLIYYSQIVNDFQKGDIAEGYSVSREKKESFPLTVTSAQKNPTAFYLCASSIGWLAGGPHEQFFGPGTRLTVL.

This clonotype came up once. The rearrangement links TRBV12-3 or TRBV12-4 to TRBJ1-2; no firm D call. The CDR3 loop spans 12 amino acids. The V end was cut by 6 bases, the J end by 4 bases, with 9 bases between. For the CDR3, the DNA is TGTGCCAGCAGCCTTATCCCCTATGGCTACACCTTC. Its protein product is CASSLIPYGYTF.

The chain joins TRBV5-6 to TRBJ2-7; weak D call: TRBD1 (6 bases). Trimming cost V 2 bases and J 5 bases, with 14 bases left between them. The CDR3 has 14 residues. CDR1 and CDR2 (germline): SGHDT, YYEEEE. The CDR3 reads CASSFANTGNEQYF. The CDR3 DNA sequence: TGTGCCAGCAGCTTTGCCAACACAGGGAACGAGCAGTACTTC.

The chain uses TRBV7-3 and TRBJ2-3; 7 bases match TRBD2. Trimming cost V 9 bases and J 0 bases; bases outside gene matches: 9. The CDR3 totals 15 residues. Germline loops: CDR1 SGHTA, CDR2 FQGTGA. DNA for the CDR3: TGTGCCAGTGGGGGGGGAGCGGACAGCACAGATACGCAGTATTTT. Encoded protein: CASGGGADSTDTQYF.

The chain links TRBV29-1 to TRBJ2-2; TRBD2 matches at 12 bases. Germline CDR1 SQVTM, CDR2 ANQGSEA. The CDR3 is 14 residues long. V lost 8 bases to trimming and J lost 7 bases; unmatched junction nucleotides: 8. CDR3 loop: CSLTTSGGGGELFF. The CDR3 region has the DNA TGCAGCCTAACGACTAGCGGGGGTGGCGGGGAGCTGTTTTTT.

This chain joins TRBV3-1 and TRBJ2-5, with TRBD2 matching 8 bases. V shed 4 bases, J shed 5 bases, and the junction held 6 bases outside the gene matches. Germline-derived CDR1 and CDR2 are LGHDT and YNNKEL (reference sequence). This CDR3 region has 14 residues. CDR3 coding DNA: TGTGCCAGCAGCCCAGCGGGAGACGTGGAGACCCAGTACTTC. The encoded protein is CASSPAGDVETQYF.

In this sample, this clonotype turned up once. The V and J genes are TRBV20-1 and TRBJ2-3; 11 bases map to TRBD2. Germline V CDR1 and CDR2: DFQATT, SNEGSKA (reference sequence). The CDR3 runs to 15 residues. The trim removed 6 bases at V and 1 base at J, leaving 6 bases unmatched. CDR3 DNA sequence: TGCAGTGCCTACCCGACTAGCGGGGGCACAGATACGCAGTATTTT. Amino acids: CSAYPTSGGTDTQYF.

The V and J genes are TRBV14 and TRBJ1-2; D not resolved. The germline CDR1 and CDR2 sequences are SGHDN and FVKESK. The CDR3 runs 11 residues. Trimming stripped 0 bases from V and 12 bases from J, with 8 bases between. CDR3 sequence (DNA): TGTGCCAGCAGCCAAGAAGAGGCGAACACCTTC. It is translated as CASSQEEANTF.

CDR3 sequence: CASSVGTEFNGYTF. The CDR3 DNA reads as TGTGCCAGCAGCGTAGGTACAGAGTTTAATGGCTACACCTTC. The chain combines TRBV9 with TRBJ1-2; D gene unclear. The CDR3 spans 14 residues. CDR1 and CDR2 (germline): SGDLS, YYNGEE. The V end lost 0 bases, the J end lost 6 bases, and 12 bases lay between the germline ends.

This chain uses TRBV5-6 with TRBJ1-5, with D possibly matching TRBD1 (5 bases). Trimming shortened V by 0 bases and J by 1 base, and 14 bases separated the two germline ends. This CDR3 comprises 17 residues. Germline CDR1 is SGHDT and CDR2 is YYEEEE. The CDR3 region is CASSLAVGGGSNQPQHF. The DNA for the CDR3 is TGTGCCAGCAGCTTGGCGGTGGGGGGAGGAAGCAATCAGCCCCAGCATTTT.

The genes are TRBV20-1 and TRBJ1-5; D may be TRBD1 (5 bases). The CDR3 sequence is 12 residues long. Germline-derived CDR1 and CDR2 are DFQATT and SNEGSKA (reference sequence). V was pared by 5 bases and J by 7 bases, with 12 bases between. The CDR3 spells CSAWDFGQPQHF. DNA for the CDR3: TGCAGTGCTTGGGACTTCGGGCAGCCCCAGCATTTT.

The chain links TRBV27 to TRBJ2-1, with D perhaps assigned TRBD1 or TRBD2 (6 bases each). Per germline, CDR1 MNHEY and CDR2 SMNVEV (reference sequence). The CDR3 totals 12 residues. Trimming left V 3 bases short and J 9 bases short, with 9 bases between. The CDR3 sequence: CASSFEGGEQFF. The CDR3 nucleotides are TGTGCCAGCAGTTTTGAGGGGGGTGAGCAGTTCTTC.

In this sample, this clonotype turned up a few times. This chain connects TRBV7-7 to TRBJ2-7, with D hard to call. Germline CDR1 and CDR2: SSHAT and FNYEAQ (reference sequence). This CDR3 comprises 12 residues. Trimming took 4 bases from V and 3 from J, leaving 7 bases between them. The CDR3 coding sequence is TGTGCCAGCAGCTCCGACGGCTACGAGCAGTACTTC. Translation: CASSSDGYEQYF. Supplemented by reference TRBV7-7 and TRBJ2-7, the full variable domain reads GAGVSQSPRYKVTKRGQDVTLRCDPISSHATLYWYQQALGQGPEFLTYFNYEAQPDKSGLPSDRFSAERPEGSISTLTIQRTEQRDSAMYRCASSSDGYEQYFGPGTRLTVT.

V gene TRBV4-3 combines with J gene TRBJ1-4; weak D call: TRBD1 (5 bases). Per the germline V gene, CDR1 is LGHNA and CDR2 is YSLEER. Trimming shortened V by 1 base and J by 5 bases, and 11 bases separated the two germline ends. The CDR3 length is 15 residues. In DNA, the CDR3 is TGCGCCAGCAGCCAAGGAGTAGGGGTAAATGAAAAACTGTTTTTT. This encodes CASSQGVGVNEKLFF.

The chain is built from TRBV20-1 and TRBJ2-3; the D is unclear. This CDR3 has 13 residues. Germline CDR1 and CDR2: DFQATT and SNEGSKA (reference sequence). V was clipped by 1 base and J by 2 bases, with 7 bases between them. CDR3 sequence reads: CSARAVHTDTQYF. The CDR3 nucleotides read TGCAGTGCTAGAGCTGTCCACACAGATACGCAGTATTTT.

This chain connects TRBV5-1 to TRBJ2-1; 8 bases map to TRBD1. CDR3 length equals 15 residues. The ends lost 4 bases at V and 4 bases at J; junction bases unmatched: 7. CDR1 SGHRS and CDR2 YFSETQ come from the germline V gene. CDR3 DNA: TGCGCCAGCAGCCCGACAGGGGAGGAGTACAATGAGCAGTTCTTC. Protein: CASSPTGEEYNEQFF.

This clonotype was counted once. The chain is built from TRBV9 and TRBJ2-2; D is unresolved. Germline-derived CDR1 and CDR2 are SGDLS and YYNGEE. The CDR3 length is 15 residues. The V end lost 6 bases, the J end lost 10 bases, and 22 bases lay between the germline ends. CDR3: CASNRKGIGAEELFF. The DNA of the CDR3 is TGTGCCAGCAACCGGAAGGGCATTGGTGCGGAGGAGCTGTTTTTT.

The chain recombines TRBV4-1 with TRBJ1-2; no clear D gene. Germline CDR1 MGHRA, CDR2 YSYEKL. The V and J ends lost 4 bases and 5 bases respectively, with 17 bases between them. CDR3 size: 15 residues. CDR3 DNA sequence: TGCGCCAGCAGCCCGGCGGAAAATAAGGAGTATGGCTACACCTTC. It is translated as CASSPAENKEYGYTF.

CDR3: CASGVYNTEAFF. The CDR3 DNA sequence: TGTGCCAGCGGAGTGTATAACACTGAAGCTTTCTTT. The chain couples TRBV2 to TRBJ1-1; D remains unclear. Germline V CDR1 and CDR2: SNHLY, FYNNEI. The V end was cut by 8 bases, the J end by 2 bases, with 9 bases between. CDR3 length: 12 residues.

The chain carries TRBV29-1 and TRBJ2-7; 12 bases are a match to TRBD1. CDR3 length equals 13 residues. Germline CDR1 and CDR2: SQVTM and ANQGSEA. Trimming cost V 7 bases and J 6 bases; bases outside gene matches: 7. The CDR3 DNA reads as TGCAGCGCCGATGTGGGACAGGGGGCCGAGCAGTACTTC. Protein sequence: CSADVGQGAEQYF.

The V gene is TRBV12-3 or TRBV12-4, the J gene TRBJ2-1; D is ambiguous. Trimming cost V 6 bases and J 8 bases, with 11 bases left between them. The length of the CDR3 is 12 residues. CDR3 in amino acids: CASSLLEHEQFF. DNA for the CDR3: TGTGCCAGCAGCCTCCTAGAACATGAGCAGTTCTTC.

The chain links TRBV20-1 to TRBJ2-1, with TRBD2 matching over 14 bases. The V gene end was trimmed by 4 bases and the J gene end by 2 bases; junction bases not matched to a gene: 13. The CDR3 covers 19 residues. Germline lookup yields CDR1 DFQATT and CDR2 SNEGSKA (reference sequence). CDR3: CSAKTLGLAGASTYNEQFF. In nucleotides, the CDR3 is TGCAGTGCTAAAACCCTGGGACTAGCGGGGGCCAGTACCTACAATGAGCAGTTCTTC.

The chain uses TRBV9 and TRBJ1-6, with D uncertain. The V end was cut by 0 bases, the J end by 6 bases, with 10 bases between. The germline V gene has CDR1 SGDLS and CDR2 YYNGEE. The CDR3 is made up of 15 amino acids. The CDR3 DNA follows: TGTGCCAGCAGCGTAGAGGCAGCCCTTAATTCACCCCTCCACTTT. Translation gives CASSVEAALNSPLHF.

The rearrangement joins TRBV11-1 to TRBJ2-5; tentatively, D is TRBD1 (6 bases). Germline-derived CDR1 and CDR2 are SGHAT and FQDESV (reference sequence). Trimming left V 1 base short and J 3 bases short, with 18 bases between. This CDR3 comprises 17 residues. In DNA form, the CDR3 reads TGTGCCAGCAGCTTAGTTATTGGGTCGGCAGGGGAAGAGACCCAGTACTTC. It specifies CASSLVIGSAGEETQYF.